The source of this T cell receptor beta chain is a study of blood T cell repertoires in COVID-19. Study as a whole: COVID-19 samples from acute and convalescent phases originated in the United States, Italy and Spain. T cells, B-cell-depleted T cells, or PBMCs supplied cDNA or gDNA.

Original processing notes: Amplifying reference gene primers gave estimates of nucleated cell counts. Only in-frame clones appear in the TCRdb table, and some are missing; sequencing was by immunoSEQ multiplex PCR. That table furnishes V, J and clone size, whereas the DNA furnished D and trimming. Here the sample spans 55,000 to 65,000 clones, approximately 90% being singletons. With 5 bases clipped from V and 3 bases from J, the junction kept 4 bases outside the gene matches. The CDR3 runs to 13 residues. The germline V gene has CDR1 SEHNR and CDR2 FQNEAQ (reference sequence). The chain recombines TRBV7-9 with TRBJ2-7; 7 bases are a match to TRBD1. Sample: peripheral blood. The clonotype comes from a human donor in a cohort sampled during active COVID-19. CDR3 nucleotides: TGTGCCAGCAGCGGTGACAGGGACTACGAGCAGTACTTC. It encodes CASSGDRDYEQYF.